The rows below give T cell receptor beta chains drawn from one sample of a study of OX40 agonist ivuxolimab in advanced cancers. Clones were read by immunoSEQ multiplex PCR, and TCRdb kept only the in-frame ones, dropping some. The sample yields fewer than 80,000 clones, about four fifths seen once. Here the sequenced sample was CD4+ or CD8+ T cells sorted from blood, taken in a trial of the OX40 agonist ivuxolimab. These receptors all come from an adult with an advanced solid tumor such as melanoma, head and neck, liver or kidney cancer. Each CDR3 is given with its conserved first and last residue. The D gene is left open where the match is weak. Size is stated for part of the rows, as once, few or many counts, or as a class when the clone is expanded.

clone_size j_call v_call d_call cdr3_nt cdr3_aa
NA TRBJ1-3 TRBV6-7 TRBD1 TGTGCCAGCAGTTACAGGAGACAGGGGGTTACTGGAAACACCATATATTTT CASSYRRQGVTGNTIYF
few TRBJ2-3 TRBV7-8 NA TGTGCCAGCAGCTTAATGGGACCTGGCACAGATACGCAGTATTTT CASSLMGPGTDTQYF
NA TRBJ2-3 TRBV7-2 NA TGTGCCAGCAGCAGATATGGCGGGGCTAGCACAGATACGCAGTATTTT CASSRYGGASTDTQYF
NA TRBJ2-7 TRBV28 NA TGTGCCAGCGGATCAATCCCCGGGGGGCCCTACGAGCAGTACTTC CASGSIPGGPYEQYF
NA TRBJ1-4 TRBV19 NA TGTGCCAGTAGTAGTACAGCAACTAATGAAAAACTGTTTTTT CASSSTATNEKLFF
NA TRBJ2-5 TRBV11-2 TRBD2 TGTGCCAGCAGCTTATTATTCTTGGGGGGGGAGACCCAGTACTTC CASSLLFLGGETQYF
NA TRBJ2-5 TRBV30 NA TGTGCCTGGAGTGCCCCGGGACGGTGGGAGACCCAGTACTTC CAWSAPGRWETQYF
NA TRBJ1-4 TRBV5-6 NA TGTGCCAGCAGCTTGAGTGGCAGCGTACTCCATTTT CASSLSGSVLHF
NA TRBJ1-1 TRBV5-1 NA TGCGCCAGCAGCTTGGGGAGACCGGGGAACACTGAAGCTTTCTTT CASSLGRPGNTEAFF
NA TRBJ2-7 TRBV27 NA TGTGCCAGCAGCCCGACGGGTACCTCCTACGAGCAGTACTTC CASSPTGTSYEQYF
NA TRBJ2-5 TRBV6-5 NA TGTGCCAGCAGTTACTCGAGCAGGGCCCAAGGGGAGACCCAGTACTTC CASSYSSRAQGETQYF
NA TRBJ2-3 TRBV10-1 TRBD2 TGCGCCAACTGGGAGCAGGACTTATATAGCGGGGGAGCAGATACGCAGTATTTT CANWEQDLYSGGADTQYF
NA TRBJ1-4 TRBV5-1 NA TGCGCCAGCAGCTTGGTGGGGGGAACTAATGAAAAACTGTTTTTT CASSLVGGTNEKLFF
NA TRBJ2-5 TRBV7-9 NA TGTGCCAGCAGCTTAGCGGGGGAGACCCAGTACTTC CASSLAGETQYF
NA TRBJ2-7 TRBV5-1 NA TGCGCCAGCAGTCGGGCTAGCCCTAGGGGCTACGAGCAGTACTTC CASSRASPRGYEQYF
NA TRBJ1-4 TRBV2 NA TGTGCCAGCAAGGTAACAGTGACGGGAGAAAAACTGTTTTTT CASKVTVTGEKLFF
NA TRBJ1-5 TRBV2 TRBD1 TGTGCCTGCTCGACAGGGAATCAGCCCCAGCATTTT CACSTGNQPQHF
NA TRBJ1-5 TRBV5-4 NA TGTGCCAGCAGCTTGGCTGGGGCAGGTCGAAATCAGCCCCAGCATTTT CASSLAGAGRNQPQHF
NA TRBJ1-4 TRBV7-8 NA TGTGCCAGCAGCTTAGACTGGGGGAGTTCTGAAAAACTGTTTTTT CASSLDWGSSEKLFF
NA TRBJ2-7 TRBV6-6 NA TGTGCCAGCAGAAGCGGACCCTACGAGCAGTACTTC CASRSGPYEQYF
few TRBJ2-5 TRBV5-1 TRBD2 TGCGCCAGCAGCTTGGGACTAGCGGGGGTGGAAGAGACCCAGTACTTC CASSLGLAGVEETQYF
NA TRBJ1-5 TRBV5-1 TRBD1 TGCGCCAGCAGCTTGGGACCGATCGGGCAGGGGGGCAATCAGCCCCAGCATTTT CASSLGPIGQGGNQPQHF
NA TRBJ2-3 TRBV7-9 NA TGTGCCAGCACGCCTCACGGGGATACGCAGTATTTT CASTPHGDTQYF
once TRBJ2-7 TRBV7-3 TRBD2 TGTGCCAGCAGCCCTCAACTAGCGGGGGCCTACGAGCAGTACTTC CASSPQLAGAYEQYF
NA TRBJ1-1 TRBV5-1 NA TGCGCCAGCAGCCTCGACACTGAAGCTTTCTTT CASSLDTEAFF
NA TRBJ2-2 TRBV28 NA TGTGCCTCCCAGACAGGTTTAAGCACCGGGGAGCTGTTTTTT CASQTGLSTGELFF
NA TRBJ2-7 TRBV21-1 NA TGTGCCAGCAGCAAACGGGACAGTGACTACGAGCAGTACTTC CASSKRDSDYEQYF
NA TRBJ2-1 TRBV4-2 NA TGTGCCAGCAGCCAAGATTGGGGAACCTACAATGAGCAGTTCTTC CASSQDWGTYNEQFF
NA TRBJ2-1 TRBV11-3 NA TGTGCCAGCAGCCAACTCTGGCCCCTCTCGAATGAGCAGTTCTTC CASSQLWPLSNEQFF
once TRBJ1-5 TRBV18 NA TGTGCCAGCTCACCCGGGAACCCCGATAGCAATCAGCCCCAGCATTTT CASSPGNPDSNQPQHF
once TRBJ2-5 TRBV29-1 TRBD2 TGCAGCGTTTCCCATAGCGGGGGTAAGACCCAGTACTTC CSVSHSGGKTQYF
NA TRBJ2-1 TRBV15 TRBD1 TGTGCCACCAGCAGAGTTGACAGGGGAGTCAATGAGCAGTTCTTC CATSRVDRGVNEQFF
NA TRBJ2-7 TRBV9 TRBD1 TGTGCCAGCAGCCAGAATATCCGGGACAGAGTACAGTACTTC CASSQNIRDRVQYF
NA TRBJ2-2 TRBV6-6 TRBD2 TGTGCCAGCAGTTACGGCGGGGGGATAGCCGGGGAGCTGTTTTTT CASSYGGGIAGELFF
once TRBJ1-1 TRBV5-1 NA TGCGCCAGCAGCTTAGACAGTTGGAACACTGAAGCTTTCTTT CASSLDSWNTEAFF
NA TRBJ2-5 TRBV30 NA TGTGCCTGGAGCCTCCCCCCGGGGGCCCAGTACTTC CAWSLPPGAQYF
NA TRBJ2-7 TRBV29-1 NA TGCAGCGTTGAGGCAACCGGGAATCCTTACGAGCAGTACTTC CSVEATGNPYEQYF
NA TRBJ1-6 TRBV28 NA TGTGCCAGCAGTTTAGGAGGCAGGTTAAATTCACCCCTCCACTTT CASSLGGRLNSPLHF
NA TRBJ2-7 TRBV4-1 NA TGCGCCAGCAGCCAAGGGGATGGGGCAGGGCGGTACGAGCAGTACTTC CASSQGDGAGRYEQYF
few TRBJ2-5 TRBV5-1 TRBD2 TGCGCCAGCAGCAGCGGGACCGCGAGCGGGACCCAGTACTTC CASSSGTASGTQYF
NA TRBJ1-3 TRBV18 NA TGTGCCAGCTCACCACGGTCCTTGGGATTTGATGGAAACACCATATATTTT CASSPRSLGFDGNTIYF
NA TRBJ2-5 TRBV28 TRBD1 TGTGCCACCGGCGACAGGGGAGAGACCCAGTACTTC CATGDRGETQYF
NA TRBJ2-4 TRBV5-1 TRBD1 TGCGCCAGCAGCTTGGCCCTTGGACAGGGGGCCGACATTCAGTACTTC CASSLALGQGADIQYF
NA TRBJ2-1 TRBV5-1 NA TGCGCCAGCAGACCAGAAACCCGGGGGAATGAGCAGTTCTTC CASRPETRGNEQFF
NA TRBJ1-1 TRBV19 NA TGTGCCAGTAGAAATACAGGGAACACTGAAGCTTTCTTT CASRNTGNTEAFF
few TRBJ1-1 TRBV5-1 NA TGCGCCAGCAGCTTTCGACAGACCAACAGCCTGAACACTGAAGCTTTCTTT CASSFRQTNSLNTEAFF
NA TRBJ1-5 TRBV5-8 NA TGTGCCAGCAGCTTGGGGGACGGGGTCTGGGATCAGCCCCAGCATTTT CASSLGDGVWDQPQHF
NA TRBJ1-2 TRBV28 TRBD1 TGTGCCAGCAGTTTAAACAGGGGGGTCTACACCTTC CASSLNRGVYTF
NA TRBJ1-2 TRBV7-3 NA TGTGCCAGCAGCTTAAAGCGCCAGCCAAGGAGAGCTAACTATGGCTACACCTTC CASSLKRQPRRANYGYTF
NA TRBJ1-5 TRBV5-1 NA TGCGCCAGCAGCTTGGGAGGGGCGGGCAATCAGCCCCAGCATTTT CASSLGGAGNQPQHF
NA TRBJ1-2 TRBV29-1 NA TGCAGCGTTGTCCCCGGGGCCTATGGCTACACCTTC CSVVPGAYGYTF
NA TRBJ1-2 TRBV28 NA TGTGCCAGCAGCTCAGGGACCCAAGGCTACACCTTC CASSSGTQGYTF
NA TRBJ1-5 TRBV7-8 NA TGTGCCAGCAGCTTAGATACTGGGTTGAGCAATCAGCCCCAGCATTTT CASSLDTGLSNQPQHF
few TRBJ2-1 TRBV9 NA TGTGCCAGCAGATCCGCGGGCAATGAGCAGTTCTTC CASRSAGNEQFF
NA TRBJ2-2 TRBV29-1 NA TGCAGCGTTCACAGGGTCGAGGACGGGGAGCTGTTTTTT CSVHRVEDGELFF